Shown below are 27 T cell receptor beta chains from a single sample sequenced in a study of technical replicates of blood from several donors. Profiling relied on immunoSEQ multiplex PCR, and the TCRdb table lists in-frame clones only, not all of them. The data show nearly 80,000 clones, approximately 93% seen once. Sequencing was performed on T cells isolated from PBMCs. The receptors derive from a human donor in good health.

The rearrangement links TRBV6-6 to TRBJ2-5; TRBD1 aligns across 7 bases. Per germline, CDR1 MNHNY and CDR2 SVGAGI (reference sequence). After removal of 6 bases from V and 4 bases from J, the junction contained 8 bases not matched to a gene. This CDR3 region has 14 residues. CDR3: CASRHTGVGETQYF. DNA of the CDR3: TGTGCCAGCAGACACACAGGGGTAGGAGAGACCCAGTACTTC.

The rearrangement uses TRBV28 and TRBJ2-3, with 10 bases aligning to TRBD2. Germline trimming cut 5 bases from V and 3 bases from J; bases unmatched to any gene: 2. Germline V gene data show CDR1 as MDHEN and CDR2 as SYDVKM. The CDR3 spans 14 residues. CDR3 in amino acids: CASSRTSGTDTQYF. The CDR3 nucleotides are TGTGCCAGCAGTAGGACTAGCGGTACAGATACGCAGTATTTT. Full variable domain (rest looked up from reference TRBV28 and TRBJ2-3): DVKVTQSSRYLVKRTGEKVFLECVQDMDHENMFWYRQDPGLGLRLIYFSYDVKMKEKGDIPEGYSVSREKKERFSLILESASTNQTSMYLCASSRTSGTDTQYFGPGTRLTVL.

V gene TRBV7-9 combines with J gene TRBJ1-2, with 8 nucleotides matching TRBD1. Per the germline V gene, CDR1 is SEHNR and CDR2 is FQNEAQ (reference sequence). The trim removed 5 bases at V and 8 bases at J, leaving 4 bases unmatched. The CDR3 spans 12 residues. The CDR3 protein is CASSLDREGYTF. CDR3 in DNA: TGTGCCAGCAGCCTGGACAGGGAAGGCTACACCTTC.

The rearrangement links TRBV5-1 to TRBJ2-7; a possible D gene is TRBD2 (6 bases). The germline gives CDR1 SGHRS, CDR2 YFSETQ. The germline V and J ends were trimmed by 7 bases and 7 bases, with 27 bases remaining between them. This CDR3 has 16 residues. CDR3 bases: TGCGCCAGCTCCAACGAGGTGCTAGCGCAGGATGAAGAGCAGTACTTC. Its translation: CASSNEVLAQDEEQYF.

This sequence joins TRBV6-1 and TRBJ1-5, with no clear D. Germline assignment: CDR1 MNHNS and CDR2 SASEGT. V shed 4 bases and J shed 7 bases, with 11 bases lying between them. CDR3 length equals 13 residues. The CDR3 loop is CASSGSVEQPQHF. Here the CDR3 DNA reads TGTGCCAGCAGTGGCTCTGTGGAGCAGCCCCAGCATTTT.

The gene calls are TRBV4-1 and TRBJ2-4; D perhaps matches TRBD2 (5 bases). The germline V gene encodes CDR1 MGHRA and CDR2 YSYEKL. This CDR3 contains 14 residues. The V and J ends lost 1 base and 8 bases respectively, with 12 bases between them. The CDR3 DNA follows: TGCGCCAGCAGCCAAGGGTTGAGGCGGGACATTCAGTACTTC. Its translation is CASSQGLRRDIQYF.

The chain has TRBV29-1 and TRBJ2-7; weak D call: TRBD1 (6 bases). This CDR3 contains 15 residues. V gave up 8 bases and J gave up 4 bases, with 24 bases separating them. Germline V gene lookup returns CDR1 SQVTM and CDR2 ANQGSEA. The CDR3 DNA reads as TGCAGCACTTTACAGGGACGAGGATCGGCTTACGAGCAGTACTTC. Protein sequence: CSTLQGRGSAYEQYF.

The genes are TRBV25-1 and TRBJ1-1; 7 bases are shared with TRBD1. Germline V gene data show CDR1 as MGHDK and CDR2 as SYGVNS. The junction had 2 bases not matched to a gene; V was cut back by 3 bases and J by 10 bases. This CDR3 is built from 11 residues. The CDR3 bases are TGTGCCAGCAGTGATACAGGGGCAGCTTTCTTT. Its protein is CASSDTGAAFF.

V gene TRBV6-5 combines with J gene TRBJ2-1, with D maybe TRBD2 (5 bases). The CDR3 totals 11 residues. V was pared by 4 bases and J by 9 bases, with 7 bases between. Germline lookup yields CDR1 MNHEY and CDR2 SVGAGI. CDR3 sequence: CASSSRGEQFF. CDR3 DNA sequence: TGTGCCAGCAGTTCCCGGGGTGAGCAGTTCTTC.

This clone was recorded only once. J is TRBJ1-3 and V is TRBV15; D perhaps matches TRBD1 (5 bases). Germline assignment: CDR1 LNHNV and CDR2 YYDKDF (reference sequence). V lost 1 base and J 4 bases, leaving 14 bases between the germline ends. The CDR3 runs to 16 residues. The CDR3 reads CATSRAWEGLGNTIYF. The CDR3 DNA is TGTGCCACCAGCAGAGCCTGGGAGGGGTTAGGAAACACCATATATTTT.

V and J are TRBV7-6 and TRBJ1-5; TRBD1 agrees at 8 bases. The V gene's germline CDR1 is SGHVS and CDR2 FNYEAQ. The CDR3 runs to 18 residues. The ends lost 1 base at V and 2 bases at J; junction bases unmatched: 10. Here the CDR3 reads CASSLEGQAFFGNQPQHF. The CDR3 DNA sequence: TGTGCCAGCAGCTTAGAGGGACAGGCATTTTTCGGCAATCAGCCCCAGCATTTT.

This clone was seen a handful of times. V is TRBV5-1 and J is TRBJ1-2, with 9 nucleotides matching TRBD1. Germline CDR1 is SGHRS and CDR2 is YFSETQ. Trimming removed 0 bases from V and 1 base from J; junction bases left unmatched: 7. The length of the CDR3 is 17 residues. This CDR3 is CASSLGGTGSYNYGYTF. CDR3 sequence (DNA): TGCGCCAGCAGCTTGGGCGGGACAGGGAGCTATAACTATGGCTACACCTTC.

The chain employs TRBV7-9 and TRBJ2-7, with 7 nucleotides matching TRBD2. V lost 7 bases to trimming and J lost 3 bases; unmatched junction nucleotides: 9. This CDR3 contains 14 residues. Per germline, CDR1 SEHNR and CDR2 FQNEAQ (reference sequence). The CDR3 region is CASTIGTTIYEQYF. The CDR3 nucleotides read TGTGCCAGCACCATCGGGACTACAATCTACGAGCAGTACTTC.

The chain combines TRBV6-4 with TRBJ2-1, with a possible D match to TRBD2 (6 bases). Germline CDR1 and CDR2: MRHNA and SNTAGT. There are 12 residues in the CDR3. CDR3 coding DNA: TGTGCAAGCCGCGGGGATAGCAATGAGCAGTTCTTC. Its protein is CASRGDSNEQFF.

Here the CDR3 DNA reads TGTGCCAGCAGTCGGGGACAGAACTATGGCTACACCTTC. Its translation is CASSRGQNYGYTF. This chain uses TRBV6-5 with TRBJ1-2; 7 bases match TRBD1. Germline lookup yields CDR1 MNHEY and CDR2 SVGAGI. The CDR3 totals 13 residues. V was pared by 5 bases and J by 2 bases, with 2 bases of the junction left unmatched.

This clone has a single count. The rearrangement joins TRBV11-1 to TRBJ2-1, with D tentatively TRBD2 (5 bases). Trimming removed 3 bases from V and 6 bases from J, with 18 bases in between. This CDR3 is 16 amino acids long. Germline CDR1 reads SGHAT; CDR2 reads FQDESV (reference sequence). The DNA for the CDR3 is TGTGCCAGCAGCTTCGGCGACCAGTGGGCGGGCAATGAGCAGTTCTTC. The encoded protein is CASSFGDQWAGNEQFF.

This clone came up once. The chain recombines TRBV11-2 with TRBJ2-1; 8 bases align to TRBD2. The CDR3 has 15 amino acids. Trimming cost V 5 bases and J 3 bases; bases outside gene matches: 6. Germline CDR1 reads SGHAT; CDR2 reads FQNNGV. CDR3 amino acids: CASSLLAVDYNEQFF. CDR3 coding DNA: TGTGCCAGCAGCCTACTAGCGGTTGACTACAATGAGCAGTTCTTC.

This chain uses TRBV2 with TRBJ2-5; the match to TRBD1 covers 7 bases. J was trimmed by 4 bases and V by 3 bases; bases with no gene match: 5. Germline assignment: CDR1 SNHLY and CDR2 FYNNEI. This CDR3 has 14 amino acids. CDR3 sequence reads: CASSDPTGTETQYF. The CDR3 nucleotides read TGTGCCAGCAGTGATCCGACAGGGACAGAGACCCAGTACTTC.

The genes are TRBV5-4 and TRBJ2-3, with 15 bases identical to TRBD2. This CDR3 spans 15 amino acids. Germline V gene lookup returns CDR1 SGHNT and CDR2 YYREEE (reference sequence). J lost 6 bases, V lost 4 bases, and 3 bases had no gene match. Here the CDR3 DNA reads TGTGCCAGCAGCGAAGGGACTAGCGGGAGGGATACGCAGTATTTT. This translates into CASSEGTSGRDTQYF.

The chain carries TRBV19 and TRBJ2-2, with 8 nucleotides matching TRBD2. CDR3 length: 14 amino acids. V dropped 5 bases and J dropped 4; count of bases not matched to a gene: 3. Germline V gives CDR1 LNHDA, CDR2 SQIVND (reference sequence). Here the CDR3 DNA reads TGTGCCAGTAGTGCCCTAGCGGGCACCGGGGAGCTGTTTTTT. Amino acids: CASSALAGTGELFF.

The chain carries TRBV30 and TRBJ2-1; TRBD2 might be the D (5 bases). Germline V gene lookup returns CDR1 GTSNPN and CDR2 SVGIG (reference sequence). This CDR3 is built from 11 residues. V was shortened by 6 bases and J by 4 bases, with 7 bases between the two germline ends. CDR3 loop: CACGIYNEQFF. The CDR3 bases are TGTGCCTGCGGGATTTACAATGAGCAGTTCTTC.

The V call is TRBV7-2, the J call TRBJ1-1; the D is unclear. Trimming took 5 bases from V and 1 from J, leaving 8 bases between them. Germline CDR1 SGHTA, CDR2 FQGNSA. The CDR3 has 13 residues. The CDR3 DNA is TGTGCCAGCAGCCTGACACCGAACACTGAAGCTTTCTTT. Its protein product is CASSLTPNTEAFF.

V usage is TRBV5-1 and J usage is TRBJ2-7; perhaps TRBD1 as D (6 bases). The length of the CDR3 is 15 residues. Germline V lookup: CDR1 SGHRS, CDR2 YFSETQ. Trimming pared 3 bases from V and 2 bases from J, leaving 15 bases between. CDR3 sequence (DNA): TGCGCCAGCAGCTCTTTCGACAGGCACCCCTACGAGCAGTACTTC. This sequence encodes CASSSFDRHPYEQYF. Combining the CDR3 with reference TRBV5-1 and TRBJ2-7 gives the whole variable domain KAGVTQTPRYLIKTRGQQVTLSCSPISGHRSVSWYQQTPGQGLQFLFEYFSETQRNKGNFPGRFSGRQFSNSRSEMNVSTLELGDSALYLCASSSFDRHPYEQYFGPGTRLTVT.

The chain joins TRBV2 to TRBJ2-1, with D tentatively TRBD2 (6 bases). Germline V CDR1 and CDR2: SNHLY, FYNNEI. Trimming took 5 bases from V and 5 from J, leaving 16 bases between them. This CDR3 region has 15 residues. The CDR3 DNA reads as TGTGCCAGCAGTCATGGATTAGGCGGGGACAATGAGCAGTTCTTC. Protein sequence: CASSHGLGGDNEQFF.

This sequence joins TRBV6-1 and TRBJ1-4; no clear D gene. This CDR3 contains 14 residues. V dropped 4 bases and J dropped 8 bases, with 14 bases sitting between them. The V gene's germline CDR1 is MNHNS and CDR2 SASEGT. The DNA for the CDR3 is TGTGCCAGCAGTGGTGGGAGGGCGGGCGAAAAACTGTTTTTT. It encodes CASSGGRAGEKLFF.

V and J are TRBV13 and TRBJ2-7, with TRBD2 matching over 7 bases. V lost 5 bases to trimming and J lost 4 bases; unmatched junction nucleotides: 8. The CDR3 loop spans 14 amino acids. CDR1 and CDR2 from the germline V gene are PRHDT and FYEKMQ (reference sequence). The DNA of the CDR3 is TGTGCCAGCAGCGCCACTAGCGACCCTTACGAGCAGTACTTC. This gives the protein CASSATSDPYEQYF.

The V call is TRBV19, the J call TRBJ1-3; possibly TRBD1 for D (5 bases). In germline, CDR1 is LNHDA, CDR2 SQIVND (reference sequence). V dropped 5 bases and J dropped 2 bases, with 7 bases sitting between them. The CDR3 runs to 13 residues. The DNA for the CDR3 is TGTGCCAGTAGTTCAGGGACTGGAAACACCATATATTTT. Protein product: CASSSGTGNTIYF.